This T cell receptor (beta chain) was identified in a study of T cell clusters in autoimmune cytopenias. Study-level information: The median distinct TRB clonotype count was about 2,000 per sample, from a median around 50,000 reads.

Note on this clonotype: Antigen unknown.

Study findings and constraints: The cluster-lack signature was not seen for secondary cytopenia versus chronic lymphocytic leukemia. Clustering suggested that physiological T cell clusters were missing in primary autoimmune cytopenia patients. Compared with active autoimmune hepatitis patients, healthy donors showed roughly 3-fold more exclusive TRB clusters.

TRB was amplified from roughly 250 ng of peripheral blood genomic DNA per sample. Multiplex touch-down PCR amplified TRB using TRB-A and TRB-B pools in one tube. TCRdb re-analyzed the multiplex PCR reads; it lists each CDR3 protein once, without DNA. This repertoire includes approximately 8,100 distinct CDR3 sequences. This CDR3 region has 16 residues. Germline V gene lookup returns CDR1 DFQATT and CDR2 SNEGSKA (reference sequence). This sequence joins TRBV20-1 and TRBJ2-3; TCRdb's D gene call, TRBD2, goes unchecked for lack of DNA. The sequence came from a human donor with an autoimmune cytopenia or autoimmune hepatitis (not recorded which). The sequenced sample consisted of peripheral blood. The CDR3 spells CSATPPEGDSTDTQYF.